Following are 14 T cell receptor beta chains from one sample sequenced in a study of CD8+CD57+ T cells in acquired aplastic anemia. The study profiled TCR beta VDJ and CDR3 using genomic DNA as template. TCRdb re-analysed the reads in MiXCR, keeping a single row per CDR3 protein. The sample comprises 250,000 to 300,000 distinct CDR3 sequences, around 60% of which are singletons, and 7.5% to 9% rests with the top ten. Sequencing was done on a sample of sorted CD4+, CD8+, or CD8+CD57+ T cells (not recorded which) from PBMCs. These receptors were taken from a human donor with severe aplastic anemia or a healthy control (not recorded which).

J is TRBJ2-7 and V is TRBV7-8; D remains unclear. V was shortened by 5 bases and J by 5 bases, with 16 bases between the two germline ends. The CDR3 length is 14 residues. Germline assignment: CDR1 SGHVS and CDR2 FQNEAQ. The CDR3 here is CASSRIHDRDEQYF. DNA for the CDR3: TGTGCCAGCAGCCGCATTCACGATCGGGACGAGCAGTACTTC.

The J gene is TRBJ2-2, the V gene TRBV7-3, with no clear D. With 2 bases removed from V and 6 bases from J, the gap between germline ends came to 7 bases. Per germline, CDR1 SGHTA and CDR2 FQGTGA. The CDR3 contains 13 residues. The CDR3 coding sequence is TGTGCCAGCAGCTTACCAGGTCCCGGGGAGCTGTTTTTT. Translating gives CASSLPGPGELFF.

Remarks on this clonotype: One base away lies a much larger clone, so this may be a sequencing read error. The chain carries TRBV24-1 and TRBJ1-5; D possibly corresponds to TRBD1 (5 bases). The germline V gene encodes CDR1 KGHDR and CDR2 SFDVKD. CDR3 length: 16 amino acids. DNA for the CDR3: TGTGCCAGCAGTGATAGGGACGGGTCGAGCAATCAGCCCCAGCATTTT. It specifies CASSDRDGSSNQPQHF.

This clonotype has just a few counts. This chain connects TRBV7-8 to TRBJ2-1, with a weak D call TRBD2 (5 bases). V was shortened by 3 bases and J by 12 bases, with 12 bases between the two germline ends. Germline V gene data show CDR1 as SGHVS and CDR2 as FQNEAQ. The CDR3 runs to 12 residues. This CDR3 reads CASSLEGRVQFF. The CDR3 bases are TGTGCCAGCAGCTTGGAAGGGCGGGTGCAGTTCTTC.

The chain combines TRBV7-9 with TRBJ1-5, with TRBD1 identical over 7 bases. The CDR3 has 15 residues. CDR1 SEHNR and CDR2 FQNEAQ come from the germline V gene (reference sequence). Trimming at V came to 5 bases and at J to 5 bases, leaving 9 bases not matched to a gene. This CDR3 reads CASSPVGTGDQPQHF. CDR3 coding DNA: TGTGCCAGCAGCCCTGTTGGTACAGGGGATCAGCCCCAGCATTTT.

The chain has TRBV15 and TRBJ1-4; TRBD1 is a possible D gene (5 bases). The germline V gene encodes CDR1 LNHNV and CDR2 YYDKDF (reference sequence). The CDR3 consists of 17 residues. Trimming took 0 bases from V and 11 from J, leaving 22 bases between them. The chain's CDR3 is CATSRDRAGQSPLKLFF. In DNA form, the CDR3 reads TGTGCCACCAGCAGAGATCGAGCGGGGCAATCCCCTCTCAAACTGTTTTTT. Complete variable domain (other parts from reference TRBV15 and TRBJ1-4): DAMVIQNPRYQVTQFGKPVTLSCSQTLNHNVMYWYQQKSSQAPKLLFHYYDKDFNNEADTPDNFQSRRPNTSFCFLDIRSPGLGDTAMYLCATSRDRAGQSPLKLFFGSGTQLSVL.

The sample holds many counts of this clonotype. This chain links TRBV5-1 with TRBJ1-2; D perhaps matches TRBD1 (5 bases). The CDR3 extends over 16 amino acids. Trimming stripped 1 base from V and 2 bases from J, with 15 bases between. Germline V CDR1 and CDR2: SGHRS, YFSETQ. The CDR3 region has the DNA TGCGCCAGCAGCTTGACAACCGGGACGGTGAACTATGGCTACACCTTC. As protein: CASSLTTGTVNYGYTF.

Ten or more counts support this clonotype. The chain's CDR3 is CASSSTGGLSNQPQHF. The CDR3 nucleotides are TGTGCCAGCAGTTCAACAGGGGGCCTTAGCAATCAGCCCCAGCATTTT. The gene calls are TRBV12-3 or TRBV12-4 and TRBJ1-5; 9 nucleotides match TRBD1. This CDR3 region has 16 residues. V lost 4 bases, J lost 0 bases, and 4 bases stayed unmatched.

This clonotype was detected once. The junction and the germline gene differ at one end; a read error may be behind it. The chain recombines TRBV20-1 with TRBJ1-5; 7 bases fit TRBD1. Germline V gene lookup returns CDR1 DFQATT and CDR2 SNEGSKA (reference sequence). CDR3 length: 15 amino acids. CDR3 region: CSARSGTDSNQPRHF. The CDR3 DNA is TGCAGTGCTAGATCCGGGACAGATAGCAATCAGCCCCGGCATTTT.

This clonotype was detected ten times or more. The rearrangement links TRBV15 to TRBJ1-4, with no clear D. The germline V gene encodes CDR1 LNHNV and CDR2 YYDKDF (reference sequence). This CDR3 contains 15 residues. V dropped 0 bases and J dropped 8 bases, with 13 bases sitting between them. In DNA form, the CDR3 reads TGTGCCACCAGCAGAGATGTCACAGTGGAAGAAAAACTGTTTTTT. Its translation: CATSRDVTVEEKLFF.

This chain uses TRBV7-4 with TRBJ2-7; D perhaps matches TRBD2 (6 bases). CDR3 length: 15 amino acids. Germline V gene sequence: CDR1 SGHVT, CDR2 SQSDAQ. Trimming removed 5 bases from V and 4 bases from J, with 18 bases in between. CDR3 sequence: CASSPPGGRWYEQYF. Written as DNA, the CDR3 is TGTGCCAGCAGCCCCCCCGGGGGAAGGTGGTACGAGCAGTACTTC.

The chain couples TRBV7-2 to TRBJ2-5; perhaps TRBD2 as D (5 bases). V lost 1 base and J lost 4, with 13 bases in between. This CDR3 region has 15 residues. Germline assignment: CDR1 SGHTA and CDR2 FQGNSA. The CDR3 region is CASSLVRGRGETQYF. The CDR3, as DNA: TGTGCCAGCAGCTTAGTCCGAGGGCGCGGAGAGACCCAGTACTTC.

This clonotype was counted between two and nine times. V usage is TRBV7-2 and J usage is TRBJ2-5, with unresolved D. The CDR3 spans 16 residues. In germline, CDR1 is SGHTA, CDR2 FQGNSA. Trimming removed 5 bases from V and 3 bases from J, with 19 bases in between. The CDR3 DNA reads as TGTGCCAGCAGCCCAAACCCTGACCTGGTGAAAGAGACCCAGTACTTC. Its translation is CASSPNPDLVKETQYF.

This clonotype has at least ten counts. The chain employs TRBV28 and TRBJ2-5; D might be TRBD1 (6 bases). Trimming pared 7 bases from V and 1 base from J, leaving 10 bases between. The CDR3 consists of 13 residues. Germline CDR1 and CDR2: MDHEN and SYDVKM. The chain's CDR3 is CASTQGSQETQYF. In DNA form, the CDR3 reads TGTGCCAGCACGCAGGGGTCCCAAGAGACCCAGTACTTC.